One sample yielded the 31 T cell receptor beta chains listed below, sequenced in a study of human T cells and chemical hapten exposure. A single record per CDR3 protein comes from TCRdb applying MiXCR to the RACE reads. The data show under 300,000 distinct CDR3 sequences, with about 8.1% seen just once and roughly 2.5% held by the top ten. Time point defined: pre-sensitization, week 0. Treatment specified: therapeutic diphenylcyclopropenone sensitization with weekly scalp DPC. Sequences were derived from whole blood, sampled in connection with sensitization to the hapten diphenylcyclopropenone (DPC). All receptors derive from a middle-aged woman with alopecia areata. Some clones in this sample may be carry-over from other donors' samples.

This chain uses TRBV7-2 with TRBJ2-4; possibly TRBD1 or TRBD2 for D (7 bases each). The germline V gene has CDR1 SGHTA and CDR2 FQGNSA. This CDR3 contains 18 residues. Trimming shortened V by 1 base and J by 6 bases, and 22 bases separated the two germline ends. As DNA, the CDR3 is TGTGCCAGCAGCTTAGTGGGAGGGGGCGTCGTTCCCCGAAACATTCAGTACTTC. As protein: CASSLVGGGVVPRNIQYF.

There are a few counts of this clonotype. The rearrangement links TRBV29-1 to TRBJ1-2; 12 positions match TRBD1. The CDR3 is 13 amino acids. Germline assignment: CDR1 SQVTM and CDR2 ANQGSEA. The J segment lost 8 bases and the V segment lost 7 bases, leaving 8 bases of the junction unmatched. The CDR3 DNA follows: TGCAGCGCTCAAAGGGACAGGGGGCAAGGCTACACCTTC. Protein sequence: CSAQRDRGQGYTF.

This clonotype has only a few counts. The rearrangement uses TRBV28 and TRBJ2-3; D is perhaps TRBD1 (6 bases). The germline V gene encodes CDR1 MDHEN and CDR2 SYDVKM. The CDR3 is 16 amino acids. The germline V and J ends were trimmed by 3 bases and 3 bases, with 16 bases remaining between them. CDR3 sequence reads: CASSFSQGVGTDTQYF. CDR3 nucleotide sequence: TGTGCCAGCAGTTTCTCACAGGGTGTCGGGACAGATACGCAGTATTTT.

This clonotype was detected many times. The rearrangement joins TRBV9 to TRBJ1-1, with 8 bases fitting TRBD1. Germline CDR1 and CDR2: SGDLS and YYNGEE. The CDR3 runs to 14 residues. Unmatched junction bases numbered 1, after V lost 2 bases and J lost 1 base. Written as DNA, the CDR3 is TGTGCCAGCAGCGTGACAGGGGAGAACACTGAAGCTTTCTTT. It specifies CASSVTGENTEAFF.

The V call is TRBV7-8, the J call TRBJ1-1; 7 bases line up with TRBD1. CDR1 and CDR2 from the germline V gene are SGHVS and FQNEAQ. CDR3 size: 17 residues. With V trimmed by 5 bases and J by 3 bases, 15 bases remained unmatched. The CDR3 sequence is CASSPSTGLPVHTEAFF. Written as DNA, the CDR3 is TGTGCCAGCAGCCCCTCGACAGGGCTCCCGGTTCACACTGAAGCTTTCTTT.

In this sample, this clonotype turned up a few times. The chain is built from TRBV6-2 or TRBV6-3 and TRBJ2-1, with TRBD2 matching over 7 bases. The CDR3 is 14 residues long. Germline CDR1 MNHEY, CDR2 SVGEGT. V dropped 5 bases and J dropped 10; count of bases not matched to a gene: 11. The CDR3 spells CASSDFGRALEQFF. The CDR3 DNA sequence: TGTGCCAGCAGTGATTTTGGGAGGGCCCTCGAGCAGTTCTTC.

The genes are TRBV7-2 and TRBJ2-3, with 9 bases matching TRBD2. The CDR3 totals 15 residues. V lost 4 bases, J lost 1 base, and 3 bases stayed unmatched. In germline, CDR1 is SGHTA, CDR2 FQGNSA. The CDR3 here is CASSSSGTGTDTQYF. For the CDR3, the DNA is TGTGCCAGCAGCTCTAGCGGGACGGGCACAGATACGCAGTATTTT.

The chain carries TRBV4-2 and TRBJ2-1, with 7 bases lining up with TRBD2. This CDR3 comprises 16 residues. J was trimmed by 8 bases and V by 0 bases; bases with no gene match: 10. Germline V gene data show CDR1 as LGHNA and CDR2 as YNFKEQ. This CDR3 is CASSQEGTAGAYEQFF. In nucleotides, the CDR3 is TGTGCCAGCAGCCAAGAGGGGACGGCGGGAGCTTATGAGCAGTTCTTC.

The chain couples TRBV28 to TRBJ2-2; D is undetermined. Trimming left V 2 bases short and J 2 bases short, with 6 bases between. Per germline, CDR1 MDHEN and CDR2 SYDVKM. This CDR3 contains 14 residues. CDR3 residues: CASSLPGNTGELFF. In DNA form, the CDR3 reads TGTGCCAGCAGTTTACCAGGAAACACCGGGGAGCTGTTTTTT.

The table lists this clonotype with a few counts. The V call is TRBV12-3 or TRBV12-4, the J call TRBJ2-3, with 7 bases lining up with TRBD2. J was trimmed by 5 bases and V by 7 bases; bases with no gene match: 9. The CDR3 is 14 residues long. The CDR3 is CASTSLGGGDTQYF. The CDR3 DNA reads as TGTGCCAGCACCAGCCTGGGGGGGGGAGATACGCAGTATTTT.

This clonotype has more than one count but fewer than ten. This sequence joins TRBV20-1 and TRBJ2-1, with D perhaps matching TRBD2 (6 bases). This CDR3 comprises 13 residues. Germline CDR1 is DFQATT and CDR2 is SNEGSKA (reference sequence). Trimming removed 7 bases at V and 7 bases at J, with 17 bases between. CDR3 coding DNA: TGCAGTGGTAGGGACTCCCTAGGTAATGAGCAGTTCTTC. This translates into CSGRDSLGNEQFF.

In its sample, this clonotype was seen many times. The rearrangement joins TRBV20-1 to TRBJ2-1; tentatively, D is TRBD2 (6 bases). CDR3 length equals 14 residues. Germline CDR1 and CDR2: DFQATT and SNEGSKA (reference sequence). Trimming took off 0 bases at V and 3 bases at J, with 9 bases between the two ends. The chain's CDR3 is CSARDTGLYNEQFF. The CDR3 bases are TGCAGTGCTAGAGATACGGGACTCTACAATGAGCAGTTCTTC.

The J gene is TRBJ2-3, the V gene TRBV5-1, with TRBD2 as a possible D gene (6 bases). This CDR3 has 14 residues. V gave up 2 bases and J gave up 2 bases, with 9 bases separating them. From germline, CDR1 is SGHRS and CDR2 YFSETQ. This CDR3 is CASSFERVTDTQYF. As DNA, the CDR3 is TGCGCCAGCAGCTTCGAGCGGGTCACAGATACGCAGTATTTT.

For the CDR3, the DNA is TGTGCCAGCAGCGCTATGGCCAATGAGCAGTTCTTC. Encoded protein: CASSAMANEQFF. This chain links TRBV25-1 with TRBJ2-1; D not resolved. V was clipped by 6 bases and J by 6 bases, with 9 bases between them. The CDR3 loop spans 12 amino acids. From germline, CDR1 is MGHDK and CDR2 SYGVNS.

The chain uses TRBV5-1 and TRBJ1-5, with 9 bases that match TRBD1. This CDR3 is built from 16 residues. V shed 4 bases, J shed 0 bases, and the junction held 5 bases outside the gene matches. Germline-derived CDR1 and CDR2 are SGHRS and YFSETQ. CDR3 residues: CASSPGQGISNQPQHF. In nucleotides, the CDR3 is TGCGCCAGCAGCCCGGGACAGGGCATTAGCAATCAGCCCCAGCATTTT.

A few counts support this clonotype. V gene TRBV27 combines with J gene TRBJ2-1; tentative D call: TRBD2 (5 bases). The germline V gene encodes CDR1 MNHEY and CDR2 SMNVEV (reference sequence). The CDR3 loop spans 15 amino acids. Trimming shortened V by 9 bases and J by 0 bases, and 15 bases separated the two germline ends. The CDR3 reads CASRAEVPSYNEQFF. Written as DNA, the CDR3 is TGTGCCAGTCGAGCGGAGGTTCCCTCCTACAATGAGCAGTTCTTC.

There are a few counts of this clonotype. This rearrangement joins TRBV20-1 to TRBJ2-3; maybe TRBD1 (6 bases). Trimming took 5 bases from V and 3 from J, leaving 24 bases between them. The CDR3 is 17 residues long. Germline CDR1 DFQATT, CDR2 SNEGSKA (reference sequence). The DNA for the CDR3 is TGCAGTGCTCGGGCCGGGACACCAACTTACGGGACAGATACGCAGTATTTT. Translated: CSARAGTPTYGTDTQYF.

This clonotype was observed many times. The rearrangement links TRBV28 to TRBJ2-7; D is possibly TRBD2 (5 bases). Looked up from germline, CDR1 is MDHEN and CDR2 is SYDVKM. The V end lost 8 bases, the J end lost 5 bases, and 13 bases lay between the germline ends. This CDR3 has 12 amino acids. The CDR3: CASAPDGNEQYF. The CDR3, as DNA: TGTGCCAGCGCCCCGGACGGGAACGAGCAGTACTTC. Complete variable domain (other parts from reference TRBV28 and TRBJ2-7): DVKVTQSSRYLVKRTGEKVFLECVQDMDHENMFWYRQDPGLGLRLIYFSYDVKMKEKGDIPEGYSVSREKKERFSLILESASTNQTSMYLCASAPDGNEQYFGPGTRLTVT.

The rearrangement links TRBV28 to TRBJ2-7; tentative D call: TRBD1 (6 bases). The germline V gene has CDR1 MDHEN and CDR2 SYDVKM. Deletions cut 6 bases from V and 0 bases from J, with 12 bases between. CDR3 length: 14 amino acids. The CDR3 sequence is CASRGTRNSYEQYF. CDR3 coding DNA: TGTGCCAGCAGGGGGACAAGGAACTCCTACGAGCAGTACTTC. Looking up the rest from reference TRBV28 and TRBJ2-7 gives the full variable domain: DVKVTQSSRYLVKRTGEKVFLECVQDMDHENMFWYRQDPGLGLRLIYFSYDVKMKEKGDIPEGYSVSREKKERFSLILESASTNQTSMYLCASRGTRNSYEQYFGPGTRLTVT.

This clonotype came up a few times. The rearrangement links TRBV7-2 to TRBJ1-3; D possibly corresponds to TRBD1 (5 bases). Trimming took 1 base from V and 10 from J, leaving 11 bases between them. Germline CDR1 and CDR2: SGHTA and FQGNSA. This CDR3 has 13 amino acids. The CDR3 spells CASSLDRQQTIYF. As DNA, the CDR3 is TGTGCCAGCAGCTTAGACCGACAGCAGACCATATATTTT.

This clonotype was observed a handful of times. The chain is built from TRBV6-5 and TRBJ2-6, with D perhaps matching TRBD2 (6 bases). V was cut by 2 bases and J by 4 bases, with 9 bases left in between. CDR1 and CDR2 from the germline V gene are MNHEY and SVGAGI. The CDR3 runs 15 residues. Here the CDR3 reads CASSYRDSGANVLTF. CDR3 sequence (DNA): TGTGCCAGCAGTTACCGGGACTCGGGGGCCAACGTCCTGACTTTC.

This chain joins TRBV12-3 or TRBV12-4 and TRBJ1-1; D not resolved. CDR3 length: 15 residues. V dropped 4 bases and J dropped 4 bases, with 16 bases sitting between them. This chain's CDR3 is CASSSPGSGGTEAFF. In DNA, the CDR3 is TGTGCCAGCAGTTCCCCGGGATCAGGCGGCACTGAAGCTTTCTTT.

The rearrangement uses TRBV12-3 or TRBV12-4 and TRBJ1-5; the D is unclear. V dropped 3 bases and J dropped 0 bases, with 9 bases sitting between them. The CDR3 length is 15 residues. CDR3 sequence (DNA): TGTGCCAGCAGTTTTGGAGCATATAGCAATCAGCCCCAGCATTTT. This codes for CASSFGAYSNQPQHF.

In this sample, this clonotype turned up a few times. This chain connects TRBV6-5 to TRBJ1-5; TRBD1 is a possible D gene (5 bases). V lost 0 bases to trimming and J lost 1 base, with 19 bases between them. The CDR3 sequence is 19 residues long. The V gene's germline CDR1 is MNHEY and CDR2 SVGAGI. DNA of the CDR3: TGTGCCAGCAGTTACTCGAAAATTGGGCCGGAGGGGAGCAATCAGCCCCAGCATTTT. This translates into CASSYSKIGPEGSNQPQHF.

The chain combines TRBV6-1 with TRBJ1-5; possibly TRBD1 for D (6 bases). The CDR3 extends over 15 amino acids. Germline V gene data show CDR1 as MNHNS and CDR2 as SASEGT. Trimming removed 6 bases at V and 0 bases at J, with 12 bases between. CDR3 bases: TGTGCCAGCAGGAGTCCAGGGGTTAGCAATCAGCCCCAGCATTTT. It translates to CASRSPGVSNQPQHF.

At least ten counts were recorded for this clonotype. The chain has TRBV27 and TRBJ2-6; D is possibly TRBD2 (5 bases). V gave up 3 bases and J gave up 3 bases, with 6 bases separating them. The CDR3 contains 14 residues. Germline lookup yields CDR1 MNHEY and CDR2 SMNVEV (reference sequence). This CDR3 is CASSLRVGANVLTF. The CDR3 DNA is TGTGCCAGCAGTTTGAGGGTTGGGGCCAACGTCCTGACTTTC.

Details on this clonotype: This may be a read error: a much more frequent sequence differs by one nucleotide. The rearrangement uses TRBV27 and TRBJ2-7, with D perhaps matching TRBD2 (6 bases). The CDR3 totals 14 residues. Germline V gives CDR1 MNHEY, CDR2 SMNVEV (reference sequence). CDR3 coding DNA: TGTGCCAGCAGTTTACGGCGGGACTCCTACGAGCAGTGCTTC. Translated: CASSLRRDSYEQCF.

The rearrangement links TRBV6-2 or TRBV6-3 to TRBJ1-5; the D is unclear. CDR3 length equals 14 residues. Trimming cost V 6 bases and J 3 bases, with 12 bases left between them. In germline, CDR1 is MNHEY, CDR2 SVGEGT. The CDR3 region has the DNA TGTGCCAGCAGCATAACAGCTTTCAATCAGCCCCAGCATTTT. It translates to CASSITAFNQPQHF.

The chain recombines TRBV20-1 with TRBJ2-2, with TRBD1 identical over 10 bases. The CDR3 has 16 residues. With V trimmed by 0 bases and J by 6 bases, 7 bases remained unmatched. Germline CDR1 DFQATT, CDR2 SNEGSKA (reference sequence). The DNA for the CDR3 is TGCAGTGCTAGAGATGGGGGACAGGGGAAGGCCGGGGAGCTGTTTTTT. Translating it yields CSARDGGQGKAGELFF.

This clonotype was observed a few times. The chain recombines TRBV6-6 with TRBJ1-1; possibly TRBD1 for D (5 bases). From germline, CDR1 is MNHNY and CDR2 SVGAGI (reference sequence). CDR3 length equals 15 residues. Trimming took off 7 bases at V and 5 bases at J, with 20 bases between the two ends. The CDR3 loop reads CASTSQGGAGTEAFF. DNA for the CDR3: TGTGCCAGCACCTCCCAAGGAGGGGCGGGTACTGAAGCTTTCTTT.

The rearrangement uses TRBV12-3 or TRBV12-4 and TRBJ2-1, with 9 bases identical to TRBD2. The CDR3 sequence is 14 residues long. The V and J ends lost 6 bases and 2 bases, in that order; junction bases with no gene match: 2. CDR3 bases: TGTGCCAGCAGGCTAGCGGGAACCTACAATGAGCAGTTCTTC. It encodes CASRLAGTYNEQFF.